Below, 6 T cell receptor beta chains from the same sample are listed, as sequenced in a study of T cells in Graves' hyperthyroidism and ophthalmopathy. Amplification of TCR beta CDR3 regions used RNA as the template. First-round RT-PCR with HTBI primers amplified the TCR CDR3 region. TCRdb re-analysed the multiplex PCR reads in MiXCR, keeping a single row per CDR3 protein. The table shows fewer than 750,000 distinct CDR3 sequences, with roughly 14% occurring only once. Sequencing used blood. The source is a woman in her 50s with Graves' ophthalmopathy.

The V call is TRBV19, the J call TRBJ2-2; D remains ambiguous. The V and J ends lost 8 bases and 6 bases respectively, with 19 bases between them. The CDR3 covers 15 residues. CDR1 and CDR2 from the germline V gene are LNHDA and SQIVND (reference sequence). The DNA of the CDR3 is TGTGCCAGTCGGAAAGCCGGATTAGAAGCCGGGGAGCTGTTTTTT. This encodes CASRKAGLEAGELFF.

This clonotype has ten or more counts. The CDR3 is CASRITGSSYEQYF. DNA of the CDR3: TGTGCCAGCAGAATTACAGGGAGCTCCTACGAGCAGTACTTC. The chain combines TRBV27 with TRBJ2-7, with D possibly matching TRBD1 (6 bases). V was trimmed by 6 bases and J by 0 bases, leaving 12 bases between them. Germline V gene sequence: CDR1 MNHEY, CDR2 SMNVEV (reference sequence). The CDR3 covers 14 residues.

This clonotype was counted between two and nine times. The CDR3 loop reads CASSPGTRLSNTEAFF. Written as DNA, the CDR3 is TGTGCCAGCTCCCCCGGGACAAGACTCTCAAACACTGAAGCTTTCTTT. The V gene is TRBV14, the J gene TRBJ1-1; possibly TRBD1 for D (6 bases). The CDR3 runs 16 residues. In germline, CDR1 is SGHDN, CDR2 FVKESK. The V gene lost 8 bases and the J gene lost 2 bases, with 21 bases spanning the gap.

This clonotype was counted between two and nine times. The chain couples TRBV6-2 or TRBV6-3 to TRBJ2-1, with 7 bases identical to TRBD2. V was clipped by 6 bases and J by 7 bases; unmatched bases: 9. Germline CDR1 reads MNHEY; CDR2 reads SVGEGT. The CDR3 has 14 residues. The CDR3 sequence: CASSPTLSGNEQFF. The CDR3 bases are TGTGCCAGCAGCCCAACCCTTAGCGGGAATGAGCAGTTCTTC.

In its sample, this clonotype was seen many times. The V call is TRBV28, the J call TRBJ2-7; TRBD2 matches 7 bases. CDR1 and CDR2 from the germline V gene are MDHEN and SYDVKM. V was clipped by 6 bases and J by 6 bases; unmatched bases: 17. This CDR3 is built from 16 residues. The CDR3 DNA reads as TGTGCCAGCAGACCCCCCCGGGGCGGGAGAGGGACCGAGCAGTACTTC. Its protein product is CASRPPRGGRGTEQYF.

The table lists this clonotype with many counts. CDR3 sequence (DNA): TGCGCCAGCAGCTCAGGGGGCGCCCCCTACGAGCAGTACTTC. Its protein product is CASSSGGAPYEQYF. The rearrangement uses TRBV5-1 and TRBJ2-7, with TRBD1 matching 8 bases. This CDR3 region has 14 residues. V shed 3 bases, J shed 2 bases, and the junction held 4 bases outside the gene matches. Germline values: CDR1 SGHRS, CDR2 YFSETQ.